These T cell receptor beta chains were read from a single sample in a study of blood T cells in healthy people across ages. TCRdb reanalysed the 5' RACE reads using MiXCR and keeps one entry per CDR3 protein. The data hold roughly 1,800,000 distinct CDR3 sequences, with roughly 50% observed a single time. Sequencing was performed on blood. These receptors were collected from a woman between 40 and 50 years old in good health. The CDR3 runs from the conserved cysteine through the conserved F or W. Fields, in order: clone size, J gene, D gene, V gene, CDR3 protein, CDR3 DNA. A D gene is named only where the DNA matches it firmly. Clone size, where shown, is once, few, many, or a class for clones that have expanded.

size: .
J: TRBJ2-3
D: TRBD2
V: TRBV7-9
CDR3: CASSLPSGGLRDTQYF
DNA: TGTGCCAGCAGCTTACCTAGCGGGGGGTTGCGGGATACGCAGTATTTT

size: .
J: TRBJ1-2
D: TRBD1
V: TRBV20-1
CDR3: CSARTPPGQKDYGYTF
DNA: TGCAGTGCTAGGACTCCCCCGGGACAGAAAGACTATGGCTACACCTTC

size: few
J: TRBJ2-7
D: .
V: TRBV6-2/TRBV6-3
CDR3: CASRFGENYEQYF
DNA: TGTGCCAGCAGATTCGGAGAAAACTACGAGCAGTACTTC

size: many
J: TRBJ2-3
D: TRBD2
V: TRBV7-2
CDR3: CASSDSGGVDTQYF
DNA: TGTGCCAGCAGCGATAGCGGGGGGGTCGATACGCAGTATTTT

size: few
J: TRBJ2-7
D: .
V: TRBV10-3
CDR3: CATGTGRFEQYF
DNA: TGTGCCACAGGAACGGGAAGGTTCGAGCAGTACTTC

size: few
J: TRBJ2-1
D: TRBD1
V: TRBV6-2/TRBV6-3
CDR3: CASSYPPGTGNIDEQFF
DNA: TGTGCCAGCAGTTACCCGCCTGGGACAGGGAATATCGATGAGCAGTTCTTC

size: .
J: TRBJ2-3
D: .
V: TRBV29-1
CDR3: CSLSRGDTQYF
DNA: TGCAGCCTCTCCCGGGGAGATACGCAGTATTTT

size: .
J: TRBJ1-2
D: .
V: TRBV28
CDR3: CASSSEAYGYTF
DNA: TGTGCCAGCAGTTCCGAAGCCTATGGCTACACCTTC

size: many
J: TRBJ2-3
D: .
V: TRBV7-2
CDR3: CASSLMRLMITDTQYF
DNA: TGTGCCAGCAGCTTAATGAGACTAATGATCACAGATACGCAGTATTTT

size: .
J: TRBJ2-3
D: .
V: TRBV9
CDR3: CASSVADSTDTQYF
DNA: TGTGCCAGCAGCGTGGCAGACAGCACAGATACGCAGTATTTT

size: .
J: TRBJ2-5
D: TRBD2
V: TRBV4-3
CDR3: CASSPGPIGLAGETQYF
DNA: TGCGCCAGCAGCCCCGGCCCAATCGGACTAGCGGGGGAGACCCAGTACTTC

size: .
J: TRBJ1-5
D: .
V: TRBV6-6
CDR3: CASRPAGEDQPQHF
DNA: TGTGCCAGCAGACCCGCAGGGGAAGATCAGCCCCAGCATTTT

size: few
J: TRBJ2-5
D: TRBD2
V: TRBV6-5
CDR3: CASSYSLAVQETQYF
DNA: TGTGCCAGCAGTTACTCCCTAGCGGTACAAGAGACCCAGTACTTC

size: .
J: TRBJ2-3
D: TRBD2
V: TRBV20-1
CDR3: CSASLASGGRTDTQYF
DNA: TGCAGTGCTAGTCTGGCTAGCGGGGGGAGGACAGATACGCAGTATTTT

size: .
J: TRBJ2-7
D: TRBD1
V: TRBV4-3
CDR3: CASSQDGTGGVYEQYF
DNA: TGCGCCAGCAGCCAAGATGGGACAGGGGGCGTTTACGAGCAGTACTTC

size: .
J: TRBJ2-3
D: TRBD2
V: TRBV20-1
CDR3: CSAKTQAGGETDTQYF
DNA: TGCAGTGCTAAAACGCAAGCGGGGGGCGAGACAGATACGCAGTATTTT

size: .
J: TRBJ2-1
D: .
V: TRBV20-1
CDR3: CSARPLRRGFGNEQFF
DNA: TGCAGTGCTAGACCCCTTCGCAGGGGTTTTGGGAATGAGCAGTTCTTC

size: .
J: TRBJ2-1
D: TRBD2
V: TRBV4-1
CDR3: CASSPAGTSAYNEQFF
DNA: TGCGCCAGCAGCCCGGCCGGGACTAGCGCATACAATGAGCAGTTCTTC

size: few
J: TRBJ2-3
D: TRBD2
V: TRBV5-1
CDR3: CASKERGSPGDTQYF
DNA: TGCGCCAGCAAGGAGCGGGGGTCGCCGGGGGATACGCAGTATTTT

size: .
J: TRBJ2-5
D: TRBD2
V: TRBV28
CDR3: CASSSGLGRETQYF
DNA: TGTGCCAGCAGTTCCGGACTAGGCCGAGAGACCCAGTACTTC

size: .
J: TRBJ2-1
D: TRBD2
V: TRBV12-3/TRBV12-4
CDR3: CASRSGGSGELFF
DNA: TGTGCCAGTCGGAGCGGGGGGTCCGGGGAGCTGTTCTTC

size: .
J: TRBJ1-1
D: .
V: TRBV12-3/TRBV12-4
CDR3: CASSSWGGKNTEAFF
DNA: TGTGCCAGCAGTTCGTGGGGCGGAAAGAACACTGAAGCTTTCTTT

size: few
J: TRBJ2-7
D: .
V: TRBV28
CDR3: CASTQGTWSYEQYF
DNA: TGTGCCAGCACCCAGGGGACTTGGTCCTACGAGCAGTACTTC

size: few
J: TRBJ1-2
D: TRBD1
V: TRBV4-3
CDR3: CASSQADRAGDYGYTF
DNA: TGCGCCAGCAGCCAAGCCGACAGGGCAGGGGACTATGGCTACACCTTC

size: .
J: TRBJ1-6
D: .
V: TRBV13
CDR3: CASSLFGGTDNSPLHF
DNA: TGTGCCAGCAGCTTATTTGGGGGAACGGATAATTCACCCCTCCACTTT

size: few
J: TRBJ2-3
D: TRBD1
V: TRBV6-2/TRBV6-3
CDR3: CASSYLTGGRPDTQYF
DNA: TGTGCCAGCAGTTACTTAACAGGGGGCCGCCCGGATACGCAGTATTTT

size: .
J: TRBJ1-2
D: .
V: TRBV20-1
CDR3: CSARGLLYGYTF
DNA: TGCAGTGCTAGAGGGTTGTTGTATGGCTACACCTTC

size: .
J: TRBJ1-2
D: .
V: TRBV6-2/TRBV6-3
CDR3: CASSDVGQANYGYTF
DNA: TGTGCCAGCAGCGATGTAGGGCAGGCGAACTATGGCTACACCTTC

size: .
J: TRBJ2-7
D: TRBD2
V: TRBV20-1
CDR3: CSARTSGDIYEQYF
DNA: TGTAGTGCTAGGACTAGCGGGGATATCTACGAGCAGTACTTC